The clone carrying this TCR beta chain was detected only a few times. There are 14 residues in the CDR3. Unmatched junction bases numbered 9, after V lost 5 bases and J lost 8 bases. Germline-derived CDR1 and CDR2 are SGHTA and FQGNSA. This entry is derived from a study of patients and donors after allogeneic stem cell transplantation. In TCRdb, the RT-PCR reads were re-called with MiXCR into one record per CDR3 protein. The table records roughly 140,000 distinct CDR3 sequences, about a third of them present only once. Sequenced input: blood, either unsorted or a sorted T cell fraction (not recorded which). V usage is TRBV7-2 and J usage is TRBJ2-1; 7 bases agree with TRBD1. The sequence was collected from a human donor who was either an allogeneic HSCT recipient or a stem cell or donor lymphocyte infusion donor (not recorded which). It is not recorded whose cells these are; they may come from a transplant donor. CDR3 region: CASSTGVKRDEQFF. DNA for the CDR3: TGTGCCAGCAGCACAGGGGTCAAAAGGGATGAGCAGTTCTTC.